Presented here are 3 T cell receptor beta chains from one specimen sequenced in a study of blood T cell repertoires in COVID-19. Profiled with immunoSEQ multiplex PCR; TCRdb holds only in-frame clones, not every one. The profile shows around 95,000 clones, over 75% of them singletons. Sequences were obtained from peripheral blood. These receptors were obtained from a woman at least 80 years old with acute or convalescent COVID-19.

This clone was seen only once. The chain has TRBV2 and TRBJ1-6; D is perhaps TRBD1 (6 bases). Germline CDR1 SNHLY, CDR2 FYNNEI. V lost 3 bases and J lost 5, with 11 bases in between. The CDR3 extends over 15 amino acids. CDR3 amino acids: CASSEVRGNNSPLHF. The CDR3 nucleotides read TGTGCCAGCAGTGAGGTCAGGGGAAATAATTCACCCCTCCACTTT.

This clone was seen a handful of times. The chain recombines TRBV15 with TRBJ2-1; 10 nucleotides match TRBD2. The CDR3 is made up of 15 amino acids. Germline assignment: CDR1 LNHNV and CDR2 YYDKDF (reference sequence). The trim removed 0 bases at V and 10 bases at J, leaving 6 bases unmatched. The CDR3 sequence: CATSREERGGGEQFF. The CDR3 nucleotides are TGTGCCACCAGCAGAGAGGAGCGGGGGGGCGGCGAGCAGTTCTTC.

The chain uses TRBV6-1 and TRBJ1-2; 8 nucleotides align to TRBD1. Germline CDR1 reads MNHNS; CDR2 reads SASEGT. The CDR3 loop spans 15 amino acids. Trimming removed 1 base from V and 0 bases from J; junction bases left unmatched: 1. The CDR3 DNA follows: TGTGCCAGCAGTGAAGACAGGGGGGCTAACTATGGCTACACCTTC. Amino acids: CASSEDRGANYGYTF.